This TCR beta chain was recovered during a study of metastatic and nonmetastatic thyroid tumors. This clone showed up many times. What it recognizes is unknown. MiXCR reprocessed the PCR reads for TCRdb. The sample consists of 35,000 to 55,000 clones, around 3.1% of them appearing once. The CDR3 totals 13 residues. Trimming cost V 2 bases and J 3 bases, with 10 bases left between them. Germline V gene sequence: CDR1 DFQATT, CDR2 SNEGSKA (reference sequence). Study results and limitations: Benign nodules reportedly had significantly lower TCR beta diversity than malignant thyroid tumors in blood and tumor.

Prior to thyroid surgery, none of the patients had received any treatment. The source material was blood. The chain carries TRBV20-1 and TRBJ1-1; possible D gene TRBD1, 5 bases. This receptor was taken from a female donor with papillary thyroid cancer or a benign thyroid nodule (not recorded which). Some clones in this sample may be carry-over from other donors' samples. CDR3 sequence reads: CSARWGFDTEAFF. The CDR3 nucleotides read TGCAGTGCTAGATGGGGGTTTGACACTGAAGCTTTCTTT.